The clone carrying this T cell receptor (beta chain) has only one observation. These data originate in a study of shared clonotypes between healthy human individuals. Study as a whole: Three plates each covered CD4 naive and memory; CD8 naive two, CD8 memory one.

Germline-derived CDR1 and CDR2 are SQVTM and ANQGSEA. The V end lost 6 bases, the J end lost 0 bases, and 15 bases lay between the germline ends. The CDR3 sequence is 14 residues long. Only in-frame clones appear in the TCRdb table, and some are missing; sequencing was by immunoSEQ multiplex PCR. The sample has about a million clones, 70% to 85% seen once; the top ten hold more than 0.85%. Study donors comprised healthy, HIV-negative adults devoid of recent acute infection or vaccination. Memory CD4+ cells were the fraction left after CD45RA+ naive selection. This TCR was recovered from a man younger than 35 in good health. Some clones in this sample may be carry-over from other donors' samples. This chain links TRBV29-1 with TRBJ2-7, with D perhaps TRBD1 (6 bases). The sample comprised memory CD4+ T cells from PBMCs. Documented subset: CD45RA-negative fraction. CDR3 DNA sequence: TGCAGCGTAGGCTTCGACAGGAGCTCCTACGAGCAGTACTTC. The encoded protein is CSVGFDRSSYEQYF.